Each of the 6 T cell receptor beta chains below was sequenced from the same sample in a study of CD8+CD57+ T cells in acquired aplastic anemia. CDR3 and TCR beta VDJ profiling relied on a genomic DNA template. A single record per CDR3 protein comes from TCRdb applying MiXCR to the reads. The table lists just over 400,000 distinct CDR3 sequences, 65% to 80% of them singletons, with 3.5% to 4.5% in the top ten. Sequencing used sorted CD4+, CD8+, or CD8+CD57+ T cells (not recorded which) from PBMCs. The receptors come from a human donor in good health, serving as a control.

Points on this clonotype: The junction and the germline gene differ at one end; a read error may be behind it. The chain has TRBV7-4 and TRBJ1-4; no clear D gene. The CDR3 spans 14 residues. Germline V gives CDR1 SGHVT, CDR2 SQSDAQ. CDR3 in amino acids: CASSLDRYKQYFLF. The DNA for the CDR3 is TGTGCCAGCAGCTTGGACCGGTACAAGCAGTACTTCTTGTTT.

In regard to this clonotype: Relative to the germline gene, one junction end is altered; a read error may explain this. The chain joins TRBV7-2 to TRBJ2-6; D may be TRBD1 or TRBD2 (5 bases each). Germline assignment: CDR1 SGHTA and CDR2 FQGNSA. The CDR3 has 13 residues. CDR3 loop: CASSLRGDNVLTF. CDR3 coding DNA: TGTGCCAGCAGCTTAAGAGGGGACAACGTCCTGACTTTC.

Concerning this clonotype: Sequence at one end of the junction differs from germline and may be a read error. V and J are TRBV5-1 and TRBJ1-2; TRBD1 matches at 10 bases. Per germline, CDR1 SGHRS and CDR2 YFSETQ. The CDR3 has 13 residues. The CDR3: CASSFGTGAFYTF. The DNA of the CDR3 is TGTGCCAGCAGCTTCGGGACAGGGGCGTTCTACACCTTC.

The V call is TRBV10-3, the J call TRBJ1-1, with D maybe TRBD1 (5 bases). Germline assignment: CDR1 ENHRY and CDR2 SYGVKD. V gave up 4 bases and J gave up 0 bases, with 12 bases separating them. The CDR3 sequence is 15 residues long. The CDR3 sequence is CAISATTDLNTEAFF. CDR3 bases: TGTGCCATCAGTGCAACGACAGACCTGAACACTGAAGCTTTCTTT.

The genes are TRBV6-2 or TRBV6-3 and TRBJ1-6; D possibly corresponds to TRBD1 (6 bases). V lost 8 bases and J lost 10, with 18 bases in between. The germline CDR1 and CDR2 sequences are MNHEY and SVGEGT. The CDR3 spans 14 residues. The CDR3 DNA is TGTGCCAGCCACCCCGGGATGGGGGCGTCACCCCTCCACTTT. Residues: CASHPGMGASPLHF.

This sequence joins TRBV9 and TRBJ2-2; 10 nucleotides match TRBD2. This CDR3 region has 15 residues. Germline CDR1 SGDLS, CDR2 YYNGEE. J lost 14 bases, V lost 0 bases, and 10 bases had no gene match. The CDR3: CASSVGGSGGAVLFF. CDR3 DNA: TGTGCCAGCAGCGTAGGCGGCAGCGGGGGGGCCGTACTGTTTTTT.